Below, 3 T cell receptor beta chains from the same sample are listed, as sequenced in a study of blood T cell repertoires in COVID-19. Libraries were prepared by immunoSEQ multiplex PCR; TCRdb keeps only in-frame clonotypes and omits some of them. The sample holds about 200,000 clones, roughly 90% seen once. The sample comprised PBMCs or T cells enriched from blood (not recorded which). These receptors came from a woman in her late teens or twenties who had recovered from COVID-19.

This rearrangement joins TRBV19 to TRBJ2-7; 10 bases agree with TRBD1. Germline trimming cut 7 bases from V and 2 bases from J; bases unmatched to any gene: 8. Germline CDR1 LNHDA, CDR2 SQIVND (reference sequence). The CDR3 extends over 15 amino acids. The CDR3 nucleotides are TGTGCCAGTACCCCGGGACAGGGGTTAACCTACGAGCAGTACTTC. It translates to CASTPGQGLTYEQYF.

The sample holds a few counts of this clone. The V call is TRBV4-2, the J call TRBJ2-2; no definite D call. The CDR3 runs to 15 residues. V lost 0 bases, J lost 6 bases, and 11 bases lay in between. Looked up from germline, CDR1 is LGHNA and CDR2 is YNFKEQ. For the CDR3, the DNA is TGTGCCAGCAGCCAAGATCCAGGAACCCCCGGGGAGCTGTTTTTT. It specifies CASSQDPGTPGELFF.

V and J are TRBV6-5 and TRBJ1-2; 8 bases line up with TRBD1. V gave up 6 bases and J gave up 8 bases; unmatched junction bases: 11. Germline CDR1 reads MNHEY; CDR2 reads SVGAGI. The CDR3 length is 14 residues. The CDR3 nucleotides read TGTGCCAGCAGCTCCGGACAGGGAATGTGGGGCTACACCTTC. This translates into CASSSGQGMWGYTF.